This TCR beta chain originates from a study of blood T cell repertoires in COVID-19. Overall study context: Researchers got acute and convalescent COVID-19 samples from the United States, Italy and Spain. The cDNA or gDNA used as material had been derived from T cells, B-cell-depleted T cells, or PBMCs.

Unmatched junction bases numbered 9, after V lost 5 bases and J lost 8 bases. The CDR3 contains 15 residues. Germline-derived CDR1 and CDR2 are SEHNR and FQNEAQ (reference sequence). This clone appeared a single time. Methods used by the authors: Reference gene primer amplification gave estimated nucleated cell counts. This table comes from immunoSEQ multiplex PCR, and its TCRdb copy is limited to in-frame clones, with some not included. V, J and clone size reflect that table, while D and trimming were determined from the DNA. The table has more than 300,000 clones, 80% to 90% seen once; the top ten hold over 9.5%. Followed over time, Seattle patients had been enrolled while infection was active.

This chain uses TRBV7-9 with TRBJ2-1; TRBD2 matches at 10 bases. Material for sequencing was peripheral blood. The source is a woman aged 30 to 39 with COVID-19, enrolled during active disease. This chain's CDR3 is CASSQGLALFDEQFF. CDR3 coding DNA: TGTGCCAGCAGCCAGGGACTAGCGTTATTCGATGAGCAGTTCTTC.